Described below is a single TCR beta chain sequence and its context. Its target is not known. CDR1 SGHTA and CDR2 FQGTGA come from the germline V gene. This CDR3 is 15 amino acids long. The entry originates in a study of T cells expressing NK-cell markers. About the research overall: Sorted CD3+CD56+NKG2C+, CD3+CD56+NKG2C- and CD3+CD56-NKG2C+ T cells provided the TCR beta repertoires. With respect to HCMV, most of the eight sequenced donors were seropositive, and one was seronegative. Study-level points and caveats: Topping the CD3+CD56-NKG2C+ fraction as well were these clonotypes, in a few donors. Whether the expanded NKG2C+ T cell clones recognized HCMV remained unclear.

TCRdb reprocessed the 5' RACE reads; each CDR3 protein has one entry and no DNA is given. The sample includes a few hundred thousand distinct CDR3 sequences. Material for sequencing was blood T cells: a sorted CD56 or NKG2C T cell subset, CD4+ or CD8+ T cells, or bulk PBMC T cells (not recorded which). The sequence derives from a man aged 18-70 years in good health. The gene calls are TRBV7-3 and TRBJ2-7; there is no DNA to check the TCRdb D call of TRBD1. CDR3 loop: CASSPGGTGAMEQYF.